The 20 T cell receptor beta chains given below trace back to one sample, sequenced in a study of blood T cell repertoires in COVID-19. Measured with immunoSEQ multiplex PCR; TCRdb has only the in-frame clones, and not every one. Of a few hundred thousand clones listed, more than 70% are singletons. Sequencing used PBMCs or T cells enriched from blood (not recorded which). The receptors were gathered from a middle-aged man in a cohort exposed to, infected with or recovered from COVID-19 (not recorded which).

The gene calls are TRBV10-2 and TRBJ2-7, with unresolved D. The CDR3 is made up of 13 amino acids. Deletions cut 2 bases from V and 7 bases from J, with 12 bases between. In germline, CDR1 is WSHSY, CDR2 SAAADI. The CDR3 spells CASSEAQPAEQYF. CDR3 in DNA: TGCGCCAGCAGTGAGGCCCAACCAGCGGAGCAGTACTTC.

CDR3 nucleotides: TGTGCCAGTAGGGCGGACAGTCGCGAAAAACTGTTTTTT. The encoded protein is CASRADSREKLFF. The V call is TRBV19, the J call TRBJ1-4; TRBD1 might be the D (6 bases). V was trimmed by 6 bases and J by 8 bases, leaving 13 bases between them. This CDR3 spans 13 amino acids. Germline V CDR1 and CDR2: LNHDA, SQIVND (reference sequence).

This chain connects TRBV6-2 or TRBV6-3 to TRBJ2-1, with 8 bases aligning to TRBD2. Unmatched junction bases numbered 15, after V lost 5 bases and J lost 0 bases. The germline gives CDR1 MNHEY, CDR2 SVGEGT. The CDR3 has 19 residues. The CDR3 protein is CASSKRSSGRLPSYNEQFF. The CDR3 DNA is TGTGCCAGCAGTAAGAGGTCTAGCGGGCGCCTGCCCTCCTACAATGAGCAGTTCTTC.

The chain joins TRBV5-1 to TRBJ1-5; D unresolved. Germline CDR1 reads SGHRS; CDR2 reads YFSETQ. Trimming took off 5 bases at V and 3 bases at J, with 15 bases between the two ends. The length of the CDR3 is 15 residues. The CDR3 coding sequence is TGCGCCAGCAGATCCGACGGAGGCATCAATCAGCCCCAGCATTTT. Amino acids: CASRSDGGINQPQHF.

The chain joins TRBV5-1 to TRBJ2-5; D gene unclear. V shed 4 bases and J shed 5 bases, with 21 bases lying between them. This CDR3 has 16 amino acids. Germline assignment: CDR1 SGHRS and CDR2 YFSETQ. In nucleotides, the CDR3 is TGCGCCAGCAGCCACCCCGACTTTAAGGCTGGGGAGACCCAGTACTTC. Its translation: CASSHPDFKAGETQYF.

The chain carries TRBV30 and TRBJ2-1; no reliable D call. The CDR3 consists of 11 residues. Deletions cut 2 bases from V and 7 bases from J, with 6 bases between. CDR1 and CDR2 from the germline V gene are GTSNPN and SVGIG (reference sequence). The CDR3 DNA sequence: TGTGCCTGGAGTCCTAGAAATGAGCAGTTCTTC. It yields the protein CAWSPRNEQFF.

The chain recombines TRBV3-1 (or the pseudogene TRBV3-2) with TRBJ1-5; D ambiguous. The CDR3 length is 14 residues. With 2 bases removed from V and 0 bases from J, the gap between germline ends came to 5 bases. Germline loops: CDR1 LGHDT, CDR2 YNNKEL (reference sequence). The CDR3 spells CASSQQYSNQPQHF. CDR3 bases: TGTGCCAGCAGCCAACAGTATAGCAATCAGCCCCAGCATTTT.

The chain combines TRBV30 with TRBJ1-1; TRBD1 is a possible D gene (5 bases). From germline, CDR1 is GTSNPN and CDR2 SVGIG (reference sequence). This CDR3 has 13 residues. V lost 3 bases to trimming and J lost 2 bases, with 10 bases between them. CDR3 bases: TGTGCCTGGAGGGGGGAGGGAAACACTGAAGCTTTCTTT. This sequence encodes CAWRGEGNTEAFF.

The chain links TRBV14 to TRBJ1-2; a possible D gene is TRBD1 (5 bases). The germline V gene has CDR1 SGHDN and CDR2 FVKESK. The ends were cut back, 8 bases at V and 3 bases at J, with 10 bases in the middle. CDR3 length: 12 amino acids. The CDR3 sequence is CASGASYYGYTF. The CDR3 coding sequence is TGTGCCAGCGGGGCCTCGTACTATGGCTACACCTTC.

The chain couples TRBV7-8 to TRBJ1-1; no definite D call. The CDR3 has 13 amino acids. V lost 5 bases and J lost 4, with 11 bases in between. Germline V gene lookup returns CDR1 SGHVS and CDR2 FQNEAQ. CDR3: CASSRAGSTEAFF. For the CDR3, the DNA is TGTGCCAGCAGCCGAGCGGGGAGCACTGAAGCTTTCTTT.

J is TRBJ2-7 and V is TRBV11-2; 14 nucleotides match TRBD2. The J segment lost 2 bases and the V segment lost 1 base, leaving 4 bases of the junction unmatched. The CDR3 is 17 residues long. CDR1 and CDR2 (germline): SGHAT, FQNNGV. The CDR3 spells CASSLGGLAGVPYEQYF. In nucleotides, the CDR3 is TGTGCCAGCAGCTTAGGGGGACTAGCGGGAGTCCCCTACGAGCAGTACTTC.

The sample holds one count of this clone. This chain uses TRBV27 with TRBJ1-1; D ambiguous. The germline gives CDR1 MNHEY, CDR2 SMNVEV (reference sequence). The CDR3 runs to 16 residues. Between the trimmed V and J ends, which lost 6 bases and 7 bases, there was a span of 24 bases. CDR3 region: CASRRGEVGRAGEAFF. The CDR3 region has the DNA TGTGCCAGCAGGCGGGGAGAGGTGGGGAGGGCCGGTGAAGCTTTCTTT.

The chain uses TRBV27 and TRBJ2-2, with TRBD1 matching over 11 bases. Germline loops: CDR1 MNHEY, CDR2 SMNVEV (reference sequence). The V segment lost 5 bases and the J segment 6 bases; nucleotides outside the gene matches: 8. The CDR3 runs to 16 residues. The DNA for the CDR3 is TGTGCCAGCAGTCCCCGGGACAGGGGGGGTGCCGGGGAGCTGTTTTTT. This codes for CASSPRDRGGAGELFF.

This clone was detected a few times. The chain uses TRBV29-1 and TRBJ2-7; D not certain. V was trimmed by 4 bases and J by 6 bases, leaving 13 bases between them. In germline, CDR1 is SQVTM, CDR2 ANQGSEA. CDR3 length equals 12 residues. CDR3 protein: CSVGVARGEQYF. In nucleotides, the CDR3 is TGCAGCGTTGGGGTAGCCAGAGGCGAGCAGTACTTC.

V and J are TRBV19 and TRBJ2-2; 11 nucleotides line up with TRBD2. The CDR3 is 17 residues long. The germline gives CDR1 LNHDA, CDR2 SQIVND (reference sequence). V gave up 5 bases and J gave up 3 bases; unmatched junction bases: 8. CDR3 residues: CASSQPLAGGDTGELFF. Here the CDR3 DNA reads TGTGCCAGTAGTCAGCCCCTAGCGGGAGGTGACACCGGGGAGCTGTTTTTT.

The chain joins TRBV4-1 to TRBJ2-6, with D perhaps matching TRBD1 (6 bases). The CDR3 is 16 amino acids. Trimming removed 4 bases from V and 0 bases from J, with 10 bases in between. Germline CDR1 MGHRA, CDR2 YSYEKL. CDR3 coding DNA: TGCGCCAGCAGCCGAGGACAGATCTCTGGGGCCAACGTCCTGACTTTC. Protein: CASSRGQISGANVLTF.

V gene TRBV2 combines with J gene TRBJ1-4; 7 bases map to TRBD1. Germline V gene lookup returns CDR1 SNHLY and CDR2 FYNNEI. There are 15 residues in the CDR3. With 4 bases clipped from V and 2 bases from J, the junction kept 4 bases outside the gene matches. The CDR3 protein is CASSVNRGTNEKLFF. The CDR3 DNA sequence: TGTGCCAGCAGTGTTAACAGGGGCACTAATGAAAAACTGTTTTTT. Drawing the rest from reference TRBV2 and TRBJ1-4, the complete variable domain is EPEVTQTPSHQVTQMGQEVILRCVPISNHLYFYWYRQILGQKVEFLVSFYNNEISEKSEIFDDQFSVERPDGSNFTLKIRSTKLEDSAMYFCASSVNRGTNEKLFFGSGTQLSVL.

CDR3 bases: TGTGCCACACGGAGGGAGAACACCGGGGAGCTGTTTTTT. Its translation: CATRRENTGELFF. The chain couples TRBV6-5 to TRBJ2-2; perhaps TRBD2 as D (6 bases). With 10 bases removed from V and 1 base from J, the gap between germline ends came to 10 bases. The CDR3 covers 13 residues. Germline values: CDR1 MNHEY, CDR2 SVGAGI.

The V and J genes are TRBV5-1 and TRBJ1-3; D is unresolved. The V end was cut by 0 bases, the J end by 3 bases, with 4 bases between. The V gene's germline CDR1 is SGHRS and CDR2 YFSETQ. This CDR3 region has 13 residues. The chain's CDR3 is CASSLGLGNTIYF. The CDR3 DNA sequence: TGCGCCAGCAGCTTGGGGCTTGGAAACACCATATATTTT.

CDR3 in DNA: TGCGCCAGCAGCTTAGCTACGGCCTACGAGCAGTACTTC. It specifies CASSLATAYEQYF. The chain couples TRBV5-1 to TRBJ2-7, with unresolved D. V gave up 2 bases and J gave up 2 bases, with 8 bases separating them. Germline V gene lookup returns CDR1 SGHRS and CDR2 YFSETQ. This CDR3 contains 13 residues. Complete variable domain (other parts from reference TRBV5-1 and TRBJ2-7): KAGVTQTPRYLIKTRGQQVTLSCSPISGHRSVSWYQQTPGQGLQFLFEYFSETQRNKGNFPGRFSGRQFSNSRSEMNVSTLELGDSALYLCASSLATAYEQYFGPGTRLTVT.